This entry lists 13 T cell receptor beta chains sequenced from one sample in a study of blood T cell repertoires in COVID-19. The table came from immunoSEQ multiplex PCR; TCRdb's copy has only in-frame clones and leaves some out. Among roughly 80,000 clones listed, approximately 80% were seen once. The sequencing sample was made of peripheral blood. The origin of the receptors is a human donor in a cohort sampled during active COVID-19.

J is TRBJ1-1 and V is TRBV6-1; 7 bases fit TRBD1. With 3 bases clipped from V and 8 bases from J, the junction kept 3 bases outside the gene matches. The CDR3 contains 12 residues. CDR1 is MNHNS and CDR2 is SASEGT in the germline V gene. CDR3 in DNA: TGTGCCAGCAGTGATACAGGGGAAGAAGCTTTCTTT. Amino acid sequence: CASSDTGEEAFF.

Written as DNA, the CDR3 is TGTGCCTGGCGCAGGGGACAGGGGGCCGGGGAGACCCAGTACTTC. It yields the protein CAWRRGQGAGETQYF. The genes are TRBV30 and TRBJ2-5; the match to TRBD1 covers 12 bases. Germline V CDR1 and CDR2: GTSNPN, SVGIG (reference sequence). There are 15 residues in the CDR3. Unmatched junction bases numbered 9, after V lost 5 bases and J lost 5 bases.

This chain links TRBV11-3 with TRBJ2-7; possibly TRBD2 for D (5 bases). Per the germline V gene, CDR1 is SGHNT and CDR2 is YENEEA. V gave up 5 bases and J gave up 3 bases, with 14 bases separating them. This CDR3 has 14 amino acids. The CDR3 bases are TGTGCCAGCAGCCAAGAAGGAGGTGGCTACGAGCAGTACTTC. Translation: CASSQEGGGYEQYF.

The chain employs TRBV9 and TRBJ2-1; 10 bases line up with TRBD2. CDR1 is SGDLS, CDR2 YYNGEE, per germline. J was trimmed by 7 bases and V by 1 base; bases with no gene match: 8. CDR3 size: 16 residues. The CDR3, as DNA: TGTGCCAGCAGCGTAACCCCTAGCGGGAGTCGGAATGAGCAGTTCTTC. Protein sequence: CASSVTPSGSRNEQFF.

The J gene is TRBJ2-3, the V gene TRBV4-2; D is uncertain. V gave up 4 bases and J gave up 1 base, with 12 bases separating them. This CDR3 has 15 amino acids. CDR1 LGHNA and CDR2 YNFKEQ come from the germline V gene. The CDR3 reads CASSRQYGGTDTQYF. CDR3 bases: TGTGCCAGCAGCCGTCAATACGGAGGCACAGATACGCAGTATTTT.

This clone was seen more than once but under ten times. The rearrangement uses TRBV2 and TRBJ1-4; no firm D call. Germline V gene sequence: CDR1 SNHLY, CDR2 FYNNEI. V dropped 6 bases and J dropped 0 bases, with 5 bases sitting between them. The CDR3 is 13 amino acids. CDR3 region: CASSRATNEKLFF. The CDR3 DNA sequence: TGTGCCAGCAGCCGTGCAACTAATGAAAAACTGTTTTTT.

The chain joins TRBV9 to TRBJ2-5; perhaps TRBD2 as D (5 bases). CDR1 and CDR2 (germline): SGDLS, YYNGEE. The CDR3 runs to 14 residues. V gave up 5 bases and J gave up 2 bases, with 13 bases separating them. The chain's CDR3 is CASSRGRVQETQYF. The CDR3 nucleotides read TGTGCCAGCAGTCGGGGAAGGGTACAAGAGACCCAGTACTTC.

This chain joins TRBV28 and TRBJ2-1, with TRBD2 identical over 14 bases. Germline CDR1 is MDHEN and CDR2 is SYDVKM. The CDR3 is made up of 18 amino acids. Unmatched junction bases numbered 8, after V lost 6 bases and J lost 1 base. The CDR3 DNA sequence: TGTGCCAGCAGCCTCGGGACTAGCGGGAGTTTATCCTACAATGAGCAGTTCTTC. It translates to CASSLGTSGSLSYNEQFF.

In nucleotides, the CDR3 is TGTGCCAGCAGCTTAGGGCAGGATCTTAACACTGAAGCTTTCTTT. Translating it yields CASSLGQDLNTEAFF. The chain recombines TRBV7-9 with TRBJ1-1; unclear D gene. Germline CDR1 SEHNR, CDR2 FQNEAQ (reference sequence). The CDR3 sequence is 15 residues long. Trimming stripped 1 base from V and 2 bases from J, with 11 bases between.

CDR3 sequence reads: CASSSRGPDNSPLHF. In nucleotides, the CDR3 is TGTGCCAGCAGTTCTCGGGGTCCGGATAATTCACCCCTCCACTTT. This chain links TRBV27 with TRBJ1-6; D uncertain. The V gene lost 4 bases and the J gene lost 5 bases, with 12 bases spanning the gap. Germline CDR1 and CDR2: MNHEY and SMNVEV (reference sequence). The CDR3 has 15 amino acids.

This clone showed up just a few times. This chain uses TRBV9 with TRBJ2-1, with 9 positions matching TRBD1. Germline assignment: CDR1 SGDLS and CDR2 YYNGEE. The CDR3 totals 13 residues. V was clipped by 4 bases and J by 8 bases; unmatched bases: 4. In nucleotides, the CDR3 is TGTGCCAGCAGCCCGGACAGGGGATATGAGCAGTTCTTC. This encodes CASSPDRGYEQFF.

The V gene is TRBV5-1, the J gene TRBJ2-2; perhaps TRBD2 as D (6 bases). V lost 4 bases and J lost 8, with 18 bases in between. This CDR3 comprises 15 residues. Germline V CDR1 and CDR2: SGHRS, YFSETQ. The CDR3: CASSPPEGLKGELFF. CDR3 DNA sequence: TGCGCCAGCAGCCCCCCGGAGGGGTTGAAGGGGGAGCTGTTTTTT.

This clone showed up just a few times. Relative to the germline gene, one junction end is altered; a read error may explain this. This chain uses TRBV7-7 with TRBJ2-7, with TRBD1 identical over 10 bases. The CDR3 is made up of 16 amino acids. Germline V gene data show CDR1 as SSHAT and CDR2 as FNYEAQ (reference sequence). In nucleotides, the CDR3 is TGTGCTAGCAGCTTAAAGGACCCGGGACAGGGGTACGAGCAGTACTTC. This encodes CASSLKDPGQGYEQYF.